Here is one TCR beta chain with its context. Following extraction, RNA underwent reverse transcription to cDNA, which served as the sequencing template. Generated by immunoSEQ multiplex PCR, the TCRdb table keeps only in-frame clones and is missing some. Of 200,000 to 250,000 clones detected, more than 30% appear once; the ten largest clones hold more than 0.4%. The data were obtained in a study of CD8+ T cells in alopecia areata. Indicated treatment: oral pan-JAK inhibitor, 5-10 mg twice daily. The length of the CDR3 is 15 residues. Germline-derived CDR1 and CDR2 are SGHDT and YYEEEE. The V end lost 4 bases, the J end lost 2 bases, and 16 bases lay between the germline ends.

This chain uses TRBV5-6 with TRBJ2-7, with D possibly being TRBD2 (5 bases). Sequences were derived from CD4+ T cells sorted from blood, sampled at roughly week 30, from a patient treated with tofacitinib. This sequence originates from a human donor with alopecia areata. DNA for the CDR3: TGTGCCAGCAGCCCCGGAGGCGGTCGGGCCTACGAGCAGTACTTC. As protein: CASSPGGGRAYEQYF.